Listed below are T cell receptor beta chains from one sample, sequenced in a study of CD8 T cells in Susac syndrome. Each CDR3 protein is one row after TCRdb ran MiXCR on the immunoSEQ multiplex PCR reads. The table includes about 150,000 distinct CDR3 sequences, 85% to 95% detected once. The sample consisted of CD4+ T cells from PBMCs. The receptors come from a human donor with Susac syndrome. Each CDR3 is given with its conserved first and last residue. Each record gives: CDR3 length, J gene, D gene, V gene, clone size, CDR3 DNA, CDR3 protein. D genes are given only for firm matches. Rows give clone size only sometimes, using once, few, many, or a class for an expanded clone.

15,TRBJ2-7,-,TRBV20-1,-,TGCAGTGCTCAACCCCTGGGGGGAAATGAGAACGAGCAGTACTTC,CSAQPLGGNENEQYF
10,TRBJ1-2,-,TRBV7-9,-,TGTGCCAGCAGCCCCCCCGGGAACACCTTC,CASSPPGNTF
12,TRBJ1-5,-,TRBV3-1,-,TGTGCCAGCAGTCTCCAGGGGCAGCCCCAGCATTTT,CASSLQGQPQHF
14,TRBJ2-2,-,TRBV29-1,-,TGCAGCGTTTCAGCACGGACCCCTACCCGGGAGCTGTTTTTT,CSVSARTPTRELFF
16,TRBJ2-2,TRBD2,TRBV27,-,TGTGCCAGCAGCACCCTCCTAGCGGGGGAGCACGGGGAGCTGTTTTTT,CASSTLLAGEHGELFF
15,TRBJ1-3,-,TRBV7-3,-,TGTGCCAGCAGCTCCAAACCGTTCTCTGGAAACACCATATATTTT,CASSSKPFSGNTIYF
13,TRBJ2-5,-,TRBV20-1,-,TGCAGTGCTAGAGTATTGAGCCGGGAGACCCAGTACTTC,CSARVLSRETQYF
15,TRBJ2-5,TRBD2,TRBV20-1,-,TGCAGTGCTTCTGGACTAGCGGGGGCCCAAGAGACCCAGTACTTC,CSASGLAGAQETQYF
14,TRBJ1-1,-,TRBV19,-,TGTGCCAGCTCCCCTCCCGCAGGGCGCGCTGAAGCTTTCTTT,CASSPPAGRAEAFF
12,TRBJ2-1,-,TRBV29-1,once,TGCAGCGCGGGACCTAAGGGGAATGAGCAGTTCTTC,CSAGPKGNEQFF
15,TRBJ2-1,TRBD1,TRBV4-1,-,TGCGCCAGCAGCCAACCGGGACAGGGGGTCAATGAGCAGTTCTTC,CASSQPGQGVNEQFF
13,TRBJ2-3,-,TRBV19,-,TGTGCCAGCCGGGCCGGGGGAGCAGATACGCAGTATTTT,CASRAGGADTQYF
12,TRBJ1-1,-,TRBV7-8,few,TGTGCCAGCAGCCGAGGGGGCACTGAAGCTTTCTTT,CASSRGGTEAFF
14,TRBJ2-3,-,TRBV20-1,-,TGCAGTGCTAGAGATCAGGGGGGATGGGATACGCAGTATTTT,CSARDQGGWDTQYF
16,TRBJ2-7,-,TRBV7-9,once,TGTGCCAGCAGCTCGTCTGGGACCGGGGAACTTTACGAGCAGTACTTC,CASSSSGTGELYEQYF
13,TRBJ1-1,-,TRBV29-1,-,TGCAGCGTTGGACATGGGGGGGCGCGGGAAGCTTTCTTT,CSVGHGGAREAFF
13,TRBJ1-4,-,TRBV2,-,TGTGCCAGCAGTTTACGGGGTAATGAAAAACTGTTTTTT,CASSLRGNEKLFF
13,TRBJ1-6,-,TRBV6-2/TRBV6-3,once,TGTGCCAGCAGCACTTCGGGTAATTCACCCCTCCACTTT,CASSTSGNSPLHF
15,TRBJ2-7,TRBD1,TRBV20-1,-,TGCAGTGCTAGCGAGAGGGACAGGGGATCCTACGAGCAGTACTTC,CSASERDRGSYEQYF
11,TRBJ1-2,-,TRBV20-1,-,TGCAGTCCCCGGGCCCCTTGGGGCTACACCTTC,CSPRAPWGYTF
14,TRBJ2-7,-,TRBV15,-,TGTGCCACCAGCGCCGCGGGCAGCTCCTACGAGCAGTACTTC,CATSAAGSSYEQYF
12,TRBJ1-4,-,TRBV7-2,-,TGTGCCAGCAGCTTAGAAAGGGGAAAACTGTTTTTT,CASSLERGKLFF